The 10 T cell receptor beta chains below all came from one sample that was sequenced in a study of persistence of HIV-infected CD4 T cells. The immunoSEQ assay was version 4, run in survey mode. Sequenced by immunoSEQ multiplex PCR; TCRdb stores in-frame clones only, minus some. Altogether fewer than 30,000 clones are present, roughly 82% being singletons, with the ten largest covering 4% to 5%. Lysates of CMV-infected fibroblasts at 9.5 to 10 ug/mL stimulated these cells. CD40L-negative CD69-negative CD45RO-high memory CD4+ T cells were sorted as populations depleted of antigen-responding cells. The antigens these receptors bind are not known. The starting material was CD4+ T cells sorted from PBMCs after roughly 19-hour stimulation, obtained from a patient who received antiretroviral therapy. The receptors stem from an adult man with HIV who was CMV-seropositive.

The rearrangement links TRBV7-6 to TRBJ1-1; D is uncertain. Between the trimmed V and J ends, which lost 1 base and 2 bases, there was a span of 8 bases. The CDR3 is made up of 14 amino acids. CDR1 SGHVS and CDR2 FNYEAQ come from the germline V gene. The CDR3: CASSLGQANTEAFF. Written as DNA, the CDR3 is TGTGCCAGCAGCTTAGGGCAGGCTAACACTGAAGCTTTCTTT.

This clone was recorded only once. This chain links TRBV5-1 with TRBJ2-2, with 10 bases identical to TRBD1. The CDR3 length is 15 residues. Germline loops: CDR1 SGHRS, CDR2 YFSETQ. V lost 1 base to trimming and J lost 5 bases; unmatched junction nucleotides: 2. CDR3 sequence (DNA): TGCGCCAGCAGCTTGAGACAGGGGGCGACCGGGGAGCTGTTTTTT. This codes for CASSLRQGATGELFF.

The chain has TRBV7-8 and TRBJ1-1; D is uncertain. Germline V gene lookup returns CDR1 SGHVS and CDR2 FQNEAQ. The CDR3 runs 15 residues. Trimming pared 2 bases from V and 0 bases from J, leaving 10 bases between. In DNA form, the CDR3 reads TGTGCCAGCAGCTTAAGGGCAAACCTGAACACTGAAGCTTTCTTT. Translation: CASSLRANLNTEAFF.

The genes are TRBV5-1 and TRBJ2-2; possibly TRBD1 for D (6 bases). Between the trimmed V and J ends, which lost 4 bases and 6 bases, there was a span of 13 bases. Germline CDR1 reads SGHRS; CDR2 reads YFSETQ. The CDR3 totals 14 residues. CDR3 DNA sequence: TGCGCCAGCAGCCAAGTAGGGGGACCCGGGGAGCTGTTTTTT. Protein sequence: CASSQVGGPGELFF. Together with reference TRBV5-1 and TRBJ2-2, the CDR3 gives the full variable domain: KAGVTQTPRYLIKTRGQQVTLSCSPISGHRSVSWYQQTPGQGLQFLFEYFSETQRNKGNFPGRFSGRQFSNSRSEMNVSTLELGDSALYLCASSQVGGPGELFFGEGSRLTVL.

J is TRBJ2-2 and V is TRBV28; TRBD2 matches at 8 bases. V lost 8 bases and J lost 0; bases outside the gene matches: 2. Germline-derived CDR1 and CDR2 are MDHEN and SYDVKM. The CDR3 is made up of 14 amino acids. CDR3 residues: CASGAGANTGELFF. Written as DNA, the CDR3 is TGTGCCAGCGGAGCGGGGGCGAACACCGGGGAGCTGTTTTTT.

The V gene is TRBV7-3, the J gene TRBJ1-6; 8 nucleotides align to TRBD1. Germline V CDR1 and CDR2: SGHTA, FQGTGA. Losses at the gene ends were 3 bases for V and 9 bases for J; bases not matched to a gene: 4. CDR3 length: 14 residues. CDR3 DNA: TGTGCCAGCAGCTTGGACAGGGCGTCTTCACCCCTCCACTTT. This translates into CASSLDRASSPLHF.

This chain links TRBV3-1 (or the pseudogene TRBV3-2) with TRBJ2-4; a weak D match, TRBD2 (6 bases). From germline, CDR1 is LGHDT and CDR2 YNNKEL (reference sequence). This CDR3 is built from 14 residues. Trimming removed 1 base at V and 5 bases at J, with 9 bases between. The CDR3 reads CASSQVAGQNIQYF. In DNA, the CDR3 is TGTGCCAGCAGCCAAGTGGCGGGGCAAAACATTCAGTACTTC.

The rearrangement joins TRBV7-3 to TRBJ1-2; no definite D call. The CDR3 runs 13 residues. The germline CDR1 and CDR2 sequences are SGHTA and FQGTGA. Trimming pared 4 bases from V and 4 bases from J, leaving 10 bases between. The CDR3 nucleotides are TGTGCCAGCAGCTCAAACAGCGGCTATGGCTACACCTTC. Protein product: CASSSNSGYGYTF.

This chain connects TRBV3-1 (or the pseudogene TRBV3-2) to TRBJ2-2; D ambiguous. The V end lost 0 bases, the J end lost 6 bases, and 8 bases lay between the germline ends. This CDR3 spans 14 amino acids. From germline, CDR1 is LGHDT and CDR2 YNNKEL (reference sequence). The CDR3 region is CASSQDFGPGELFF. For the CDR3, the DNA is TGTGCCAGCAGCCAAGATTTCGGCCCCGGGGAGCTGTTTTTT.

The genes are TRBV2 and TRBJ1-4, with D maybe TRBD1 (5 bases). The CDR3 extends over 16 amino acids. Germline loops: CDR1 SNHLY, CDR2 FYNNEI. The ends were cut back, 11 bases at V and 4 bases at J, with 23 bases in the middle. This chain's CDR3 is CAAARGSPENNEKLFF. CDR3 nucleotides: TGTGCCGCAGCAAGGGGTTCACCGGAGAATAATGAAAAACTGTTTTTT.